What follows are 10 T cell receptor beta chains derived from one specimen sequenced in a study of response to subunit inactivated influenza vaccine. TCRdb redid the calling of the RT-PCR reads with MiXCR, one entry per CDR3 protein. The sample consists of fewer than 650,000 distinct CDR3 sequences, roughly 13% of them appearing once. This specimen consisted of PBMCs from blood, obtained about 40 days after vaccination. Receptor source: a man aged 50 to 60 who received an inactivated influenza vaccine.

This clonotype came up many times. The chain employs TRBV5-1 and TRBJ2-5, with TRBD1 identical over 10 bases. Germline CDR1 is SGHRS and CDR2 is YFSETQ. The CDR3 length is 13 residues. V shed 3 bases and J 9 bases; nucleotides not matched to a gene: 5. CDR3 sequence (DNA): TGCGCCAGCAGCTGGGACAGGGGAACGGCCCAGTACTTC. This gives the protein CASSWDRGTAQYF.

The CDR3 here is CASSGGTRVNEQYF. Here the CDR3 DNA reads TGTGCCAGCAGTGGAGGGACTAGAGTAAACGAGCAGTACTTC. The chain combines TRBV2 with TRBJ2-7; TRBD2 agrees at 8 bases. In germline, CDR1 is SNHLY, CDR2 FYNNEI. The CDR3 is made up of 14 amino acids. With 4 bases clipped from V and 5 bases from J, the junction kept 7 bases outside the gene matches.

The rearrangement uses TRBV20-1 and TRBJ1-5; D gene uncertain. Trimming took 3 bases from V and 3 from J, leaving 9 bases between them. The CDR3 has 13 amino acids. The V gene's germline CDR1 is DFQATT and CDR2 SNEGSKA (reference sequence). The CDR3 spells CSARWLINQPQHF. CDR3 coding DNA: TGCAGTGCTAGGTGGCTCATCAATCAGCCCCAGCATTTT.

V and J are TRBV7-2 and TRBJ2-1; 8 bases agree with TRBD1. V lost 4 bases and J lost 5; bases outside the gene matches: 10. The germline V gene has CDR1 SGHTA and CDR2 FQGNSA. The CDR3 covers 16 residues. The CDR3 loop is CASSSPRGRGHNEQFF. As DNA, the CDR3 is TGTGCCAGCAGCTCCCCAAGGGGCAGGGGGCACAATGAGCAGTTCTTC.

In its sample, this clonotype was seen a few times. The V call is TRBV10-3, the J call TRBJ2-7; 7 bases are a match to TRBD1. CDR1 is ENHRY and CDR2 is SYGVKD in the germline V gene. Unmatched junction bases numbered 1, after V lost 2 bases and J lost 0 bases. The CDR3 has 14 residues. The DNA for the CDR3 is TGTGCCATCAGTGAGCGGGACAGCTCCTACGAGCAGTACTTC. It encodes CAISERDSSYEQYF.

The table lists this clonotype with many counts. The chain joins TRBV10-3 to TRBJ1-4, with TRBD1 matching over 9 bases. The CDR3 runs 15 residues. Trimming removed 5 bases from V and 8 bases from J; junction bases left unmatched: 9. Germline assignment: CDR1 ENHRY and CDR2 SYGVKD. CDR3 sequence reads: CAISKEQGAREKLFF. In DNA, the CDR3 is TGTGCCATCAGTAAAGAACAGGGGGCTAGAGAAAAACTGTTTTTT.

J is TRBJ2-2 and V is TRBV5-1; weak D call: TRBD1 (6 bases). Per germline, CDR1 SGHRS and CDR2 YFSETQ. There are 15 residues in the CDR3. V lost 0 bases and J lost 1, with 7 bases in between. The CDR3 sequence is CASSLGQENTGELFF. Here the CDR3 DNA reads TGCGCCAGCAGCTTGGGACAGGAGAACACCGGGGAGCTGTTTTTT.

The chain uses TRBV24-1 and TRBJ2-2; a weak D match, TRBD2 (6 bases). From germline, CDR1 is KGHDR and CDR2 SFDVKD. The ends were cut back, 2 bases at V and 1 base at J, with 7 bases in the middle. The CDR3 length is 15 residues. The CDR3: CATSDWRVNTGELFF. The CDR3 DNA sequence: TGTGCCACCAGTGATTGGAGGGTGAACACCGGGGAGCTGTTTTTT.

This clonotype occurred many times. V gene TRBV12-3 or TRBV12-4 combines with J gene TRBJ2-5, with 8 bases aligning to TRBD2. After removal of 4 bases from V and 7 bases from J, the junction contained 14 bases not matched to a gene. The CDR3 is 16 residues long. The CDR3 DNA is TGTGCCAGCAGTTCCGGCTTCCGGGGGGGCCTCGGGACCCAGTACTTC. As protein: CASSSGFRGGLGTQYF.

This clonotype occurred a few times. CDR3: CASGDFYGYTF. The CDR3 nucleotides are TGTGCCAGCGGTGACTTCTATGGCTACACCTTC. The rearrangement uses TRBV6-5 and TRBJ1-2; D gene unclear. The length of the CDR3 is 11 residues. Germline V gives CDR1 MNHEY, CDR2 SVGAGI. V lost 8 bases to trimming and J lost 4 bases, with 8 bases between them.